This T cell receptor beta chain was identified during a study of cytomegalovirus exposure and HLA in healthy donors. Across the study: Researchers found that approximately 80% of some 400 genotyped donors fell within the Caucasian-associated ancestry cluster. Study observations and caveats: HLA allele associations emerged for roughly 16,000 TCR beta sequences in a later analysis, at 0.05 false discovery rate. Earlier analysis yielded a pattern in which most TCR beta V segments were productive about 90% or about 30% of the time.

Likely unrecorded immune exposures existed in these nominally healthy donors. Vbeta (60) and Jbeta (13) primers were used in the PCR. Repertoires were generated with immunoSEQ multiplex PCR, while TCRdb's copy carries only in-frame clones and drops some. The repertoire has approximately 100,000 clones, around two thirds of them found once; the top ten carry about 2%. The CDR3 consists of 13 residues. Trimming took 4 bases from V and 3 from J, leaving 10 bases between them. CDR1 is GTSNPN, CDR2 SVGIG, per germline (reference sequence). The sample holds one count of this clone. Its antigen is unidentified.

The receptor's source is a male donor in good health and CMV-seronegative. Source material: PBMCs. This rearrangement joins TRBV30 to TRBJ1-3; D call uncertain. The CDR3 is CAWTEEIGNTIYF. The CDR3 nucleotides read TGTGCCTGGACTGAGGAAATTGGAAACACCATATATTTT. The whole variable domain, filled in from reference TRBV30 and TRBJ1-3, reads SQTIHQWPATLVQPVGSPLSLECTVEGTSNPNLYWYRQAAGRGLQLLFYSVGIGQISSEVPQNLSASRPQDRQFILSSKKLLLSDSGFYLCAWTEEIGNTIYFGEGSWLTVV.